This entry features one T cell receptor beta chain sequence. Possible read error: a much larger clone is one base away. This specimen comes from a study of read filtering for tumor transcriptome and immune sequencing. Study-level background: Patients were 17 male and around 13 female, mean age around 67 years, range about 47 to 85.

From around 0.4 ug of RNA, a library with molecular barcoded alpha/delta and beta/gamma adaptors was made. TCRdb reprocessed the reads via MiXCR and lists one record per CDR3 protein. The profile covers about 86,000 distinct CDR3 sequences, with 12% appearing a single time and about 15% taken by the ten largest. The germline V gene encodes CDR1 SGHRS and CDR2 YFSETQ. With V trimmed by 4 bases and J by 8 bases, 7 bases remained unmatched. CDR3 length: 14 residues. The chain uses TRBV5-1 and TRBJ2-3, with 10 bases lining up with TRBD1. The receptor's source is a donor aged 40 or over with multiple myeloma. Specimen: a population of CD138-negative cells sorted from bone marrow. CDR3 in DNA: TGCGCCAGCAGCCTCGGGACAGGGGAGAGTACGCAGTATTTT. This translates into CASSLGTGESTQYF.